Described below is a single T cell receptor beta chain sequence and its context. Its binding antigen is unknown. The conserved phenylalanine or tryptophan is not found at the CDR3 terminus, so this likely reflects a read error. These data come from a study of T cell repertoires in cytomegalovirus infection (dated by TCRdb to 2018 to 2020). Concerning the study at large: Donor HLA type was relevant to the analysis, because carriage of CMV infection together with the matching HLA type was indicated by public TCR beta signatures. What the study reported, not specific to this receptor: The ex vivo response was dominated by HLA-C-restricted CMV-specific TCR beta clonotypes, which also provided the single most frequent clonotype in two of eight donors. In both this cohort and an independent approximately 370-donor cohort, the cumulative frequency of public TCR beta family members distinguished carriers of CMV infection plus the relevant HLA type.

Sequenced on an Illumina HiSeq 1500. The public sequencing data were trimmed at Q25 with fastp and processed into clonotypes with MiXCR by TCRdb, which kept only in-frame beta chains. Rows matching on CDR3 protein sequence are summarized as one entry with the most common DNA and genes. This sample lists about 360,000 distinct CDR3 sequences; less than 20% were detected once. The ten top clones hold 8.7% of the sample. Both ends counted, the CDR3 spans 13 residues. The CDR3 DNA has 39 bases and is translated from base 1. After removal of 4 bases from V and 8 bases from J, the junction retains 4 bases not matched to a gene. In the germline V gene, CDR1 corresponds to MDHEN and CDR2 to SYDVKM.

Sequencing used PBMCs. The receptor's source is a human donor in good health (CMV status not recorded). Some clones in this sample may be carry-over from other donors' samples. The receptor chain draws on TRBV28 and TRBJ2-1, with TRBD2 identical over 8 junction bases. The CDR3 region reads CASSSGGGDEQFL. The DNA is TGTGCCAGCAGTTCGGGGGGGGGGGATGAGCAGTTCTTG.